A single TCR beta chain is shown here with its context. Antigen: not known. Germline V lookup: CDR1 MNHNY, CDR2 SVGAGI (reference sequence). This CDR3 comprises 13 residues. Trimming cost V 6 bases and J 0 bases, with 5 bases left between them. Ahead of sequencing, the ViraFEST assay grew antigen-specific CD4+ T cells using viral peptide pools. Subsequent to a culture period of less than twelve days, CD4+ T cells were isolated. The person had PCR-confirmed SARS-CoV-2 infection between March and December 2020. This table comes from immunoSEQ multiplex PCR, and its TCRdb copy is limited to in-frame clones, with some not included. In the table there are approximately 26,000 clones, 77% of which are singletons. This entry is derived from a study of vaccination effects on CD4 cells after COVID-19. General observations from the study: In the late period after vaccination, infection- and vaccine-induced clones contracted markedly.

The clonotype originates from a human donor who had a prior SARS-CoV-2 infection. Sequences were derived from CD4+ T cells from PBMCs cultured with HCoV-NL63 spike peptides, sampled before COVID-19 vaccination. The V and J genes are TRBV6-6 and TRBJ2-2; D is uncertain. CDR3 coding DNA: TGTGCCAGCAGGATTTCGAACACCGGGGAGCTGTTTTTT. Translated, it gives CASRISNTGELFF.